Below are 25 T cell receptor beta chains sequenced from a single sample in a study of blood T cell repertoires in COVID-19 (dated by TCRdb to the early 2020s). Libraries were prepared through the immunoSEQ multiplex PCR assay. TCRdb mirrors the immuneACCESS table, restricted to in-frame sequences. Some clones are absent from its copies; in checked studies, under half trace to an unresolved V gene, and the reason for the others is unknown. The sample has 20,000 to 25,000 clones on record, 80% of them singletons. 13% of the sample goes to the ten largest clones. Sequenced material: peripheral blood. These receptors originate from a man in his sixties with active COVID-19.

Within the sample, this clone is medium-sized. CDR3: CASSQSDEQYF. CDR3 bases: TGTGCCAGCAGCCAATCTGACGAGCAGTACTTC. The rearrangement joins TRBV3-1 (or the pseudogene TRBV3-2) to TRBJ2-7, with D unresolved. Germline V lookup: CDR1 LGHDT, CDR2 YNNKEL (reference sequence). With 2 bases removed from V and 5 bases from J, the gap between germline ends came to 4 bases. The CDR3 consists of 11 residues.

The rearrangement joins TRBV5-1 to TRBJ2-3; 7 bases match TRBD1. This CDR3 spans 15 amino acids. CDR1 is SGHRS and CDR2 is YFSETQ in the germline V gene. V was pared by 0 bases and J by 5 bases, with 6 bases of the junction left unmatched. CDR3 loop: CASSLGQGEGDTQYF. In nucleotides, the CDR3 is TGCGCCAGCAGCTTGGGCCAGGGGGAAGGAGATACGCAGTATTTT.

Turning to this clone: This same CDR3 is encoded by further DNA sequences in the sample. The genes are TRBV19 and TRBJ2-5; 8 positions agree with TRBD2. The CDR3 has 12 residues. Trimming at V came to 6 bases and at J to 4 bases, leaving 1 base not matched to a gene. Germline assignment: CDR1 LNHDA and CDR2 SQIVND (reference sequence). CDR3 residues: CASRLAGETQYF. The CDR3 coding sequence is TGTGCCAGTAGGCTAGCGGGAGAGACCCAGTACTTC.

The chain links TRBV7-9 to TRBJ2-2; TRBD2 aligns across 10 bases. The CDR3 covers 16 residues. The germline CDR1 and CDR2 sequences are SEHNR and FQNEAQ (reference sequence). V lost 5 bases and J lost 1; bases outside the gene matches: 4. CDR3 nucleotide sequence: TGTGCCAGCAGCCCCCGACTAGCGGGGAACACCGGGGAGCTGTTTTTT. Its translation: CASSPRLAGNTGELFF. Full variable domain (outside the CDR3, taken from reference TRBV7-9 and TRBJ2-2): DTGVSQNPRHKITKRGQNVTFRCDPISEHNRLYWYRQTLGQGPEFLTYFQNEAQLEKSRLLSDRFSAERPKGSFSTLEIQRTEQGDSAMYLCASSPRLAGNTGELFFGEGSRLTVL.

CDR3: CASSEPTGAGSGANVLTF. In DNA form, the CDR3 reads TGTGCCAGCAGTGAACCCACAGGGGCCGGCTCTGGGGCCAACGTCCTGACTTTC. The chain links TRBV25-1 to TRBJ2-6, with 7 bases matching TRBD1. The V gene end was trimmed by 2 bases and the J gene end by 0 bases; junction bases not matched to a gene: 7. The CDR3 runs 18 residues. Germline CDR1 is MGHDK and CDR2 is SYGVNS.

The V and J genes are TRBV12-5 and TRBJ1-2; 7 bases are a match to TRBD1. CDR3 size: 13 residues. The germline gives CDR1 LGHNT, CDR2 FRNRAP. The V segment lost 5 bases and the J segment 4 bases; nucleotides outside the gene matches: 4. This chain's CDR3 is CASGTNRGYGYTF. For the CDR3, the DNA is TGTGCTAGTGGTACAAACAGGGGCTATGGCTACACCTTC. The full variable domain, with the rest looked up from reference TRBV12-5 and TRBJ1-2, is DARVTQTPRHKVTEMGQEVTMRCQPILGHNTVFWYRQTMMQGLELLAYFRNRAPLDDSGMPKDRFSAEMPDATLATLKIQPSEPRDSAVYFCASGTNRGYGYTFGSGTRLTVV.

The chain links TRBV7-2 to TRBJ2-7; 8 nucleotides line up with TRBD2. The ends lost 0 bases at V and 1 base at J; junction bases unmatched: 8. The CDR3 runs 17 residues. Germline loops: CDR1 SGHTA, CDR2 FQGNSA. CDR3 bases: TGTGCCAGCAGCTTAGCTAGCGGGGAGAGGCGGTCCTACGAGCAGTACTTC. This encodes CASSLASGERRSYEQYF.

This clone has just one count. The V gene is TRBV9, the J gene TRBJ2-1; weak D call: TRBD2 (6 bases). The CDR3 length is 12 residues. CDR1 and CDR2 from the germline V gene are SGDLS and YYNGEE. Trimming took off 4 bases at V and 9 bases at J, with 11 bases between the two ends. The CDR3 nucleotides read TGTGCCAGCAGCCTCACTAGCACTGAGCAGTTCTTC. This codes for CASSLTSTEQFF.

The J gene is TRBJ2-7, the V gene TRBV9; 9 bases fit TRBD1. V gave up 4 bases and J gave up 4 bases; unmatched junction bases: 6. The V gene's germline CDR1 is SGDLS and CDR2 YYNGEE. The CDR3 covers 14 residues. CDR3 bases: TGTGCCAGCAGCCCGAGGACAGGGGTGTACGAGCAGTACTTC. Protein sequence: CASSPRTGVYEQYF.

The J gene is TRBJ1-6, the V gene TRBV11-3; maybe TRBD1 (6 bases). CDR3 length: 13 amino acids. CDR1 SGHNT and CDR2 YENEEA come from the germline V gene. Deletions cut 6 bases from V and 10 bases from J, with 13 bases between. Here the CDR3 reads CASRGRDKSPLHF. CDR3 nucleotide sequence: TGTGCCAGCAGGGGCAGGGACAAATCACCCCTCCACTTT.

The chain couples TRBV12-3 or TRBV12-4 to TRBJ1-1; D is unresolved. V was shortened by 4 bases and J by 0 bases, with 3 bases between the two germline ends. CDR3 length equals 12 residues. The CDR3 nucleotides read TGTGCCAGCAGTTCAATGAACACTGAAGCTTTCTTT. Translation: CASSSMNTEAFF.

The chain uses TRBV7-9 and TRBJ2-3; TRBD2 aligns across 8 bases. Germline values: CDR1 SEHNR, CDR2 FQNEAQ (reference sequence). The CDR3 spans 14 residues. The V gene end was trimmed by 5 bases and the J gene end by 4 bases; junction bases not matched to a gene: 5. CDR3 residues: CASSPTGGADTQYF. Here the CDR3 DNA reads TGTGCCAGCAGCCCAACCGGGGGGGCAGATACGCAGTATTTT.

The chain combines TRBV24-1 with TRBJ2-5; D possibly corresponds to TRBD1 (6 bases). Germline values: CDR1 KGHDR, CDR2 SFDVKD. CDR3 length: 14 amino acids. V was shortened by 4 bases and J by 7 bases, with 15 bases between the two germline ends. CDR3 nucleotide sequence: TGTGCCACCAGTGACGACAGGTGGGGCGGGACCCAGTACTTC. Translated, it gives CATSDDRWGGTQYF.

The rearrangement uses TRBV4-3 and TRBJ2-7; TRBD1 matches 10 bases. This CDR3 contains 16 residues. Losses at the gene ends were 0 bases for V and 3 bases for J; bases not matched to a gene: 5. Germline assignment: CDR1 LGHNA and CDR2 YSLEER. This chain's CDR3 is CASSQDWGDRGYEQYF. CDR3 coding DNA: TGCGCCAGCAGCCAAGATTGGGGGGACAGGGGCTACGAGCAGTACTTC.

This clone was seen just once. The rearrangement links TRBV7-2 to TRBJ1-5; no definite D call. This CDR3 is 14 amino acids long. The V gene lost 1 base and the J gene lost 3 bases, with 7 bases spanning the gap. The germline CDR1 and CDR2 sequences are SGHTA and FQGNSA. The chain's CDR3 is CASSLGGNNQPQHF. CDR3 nucleotide sequence: TGTGCCAGCAGCTTAGGAGGGAACAATCAGCCCCAGCATTTT.

The chain is built from TRBV7-6 and TRBJ2-7, with TRBD2 identical over 13 bases. Germline CDR1 is SGHVS and CDR2 is FNYEAQ. The CDR3 totals 15 residues. J was trimmed by 2 bases and V by 6 bases; bases with no gene match: 4. The CDR3: CASSSLAGGPYEQYF. CDR3 in DNA: TGTGCCAGCAGTTCACTAGCGGGAGGGCCCTACGAGCAGTACTTC.

The V and J genes are TRBV3-1 (or the pseudogene TRBV3-2) and TRBJ1-6; the D is unclear. V shed 4 bases and J shed 8 bases, with 12 bases lying between them. This CDR3 has 14 residues. Germline V gene data show CDR1 as LGHDT and CDR2 as YNNKEL (reference sequence). CDR3 amino acids: CASSRGGRDSPLHF. The CDR3 DNA is TGTGCCAGCAGCCGTGGAGGGCGGGATTCACCCCTCCACTTT.

The chain employs TRBV12-3 or TRBV12-4 and TRBJ2-1, with no clear D. The CDR3 totals 12 residues. The V end was cut by 3 bases, the J end by 6 bases, with 6 bases between. Written as DNA, the CDR3 is TGTGCCAGCAGTTTGCGAGGCAATGAGCAGTTCTTC. It specifies CASSLRGNEQFF.

The count of this clone is one. This chain joins TRBV5-1 and TRBJ2-5; 7 positions agree with TRBD1. Trimming cost V 0 bases and J 4 bases; bases outside gene matches: 0. The CDR3 totals 13 residues. Germline V gives CDR1 SGHRS, CDR2 YFSETQ. The CDR3 bases are TGCGCCAGCAGCTTGGGGACAGGAGAGACCCAGTACTTC. Residues: CASSLGTGETQYF.

The V and J genes are TRBV28 and TRBJ2-1; 12 nucleotides match TRBD2. This CDR3 region has 17 residues. V shed 2 bases and J 2 bases; nucleotides not matched to a gene: 4. Germline lookup yields CDR1 MDHEN and CDR2 SYDVKM. CDR3 DNA sequence: TGTGCCAGCAGTTTAGGACTAGCGGGACAAACCTACAATGAGCAGTTCTTC. Residues: CASSLGLAGQTYNEQFF.

CDR3 bases: TGTGCCAGCAGCGTAGATAATAGCCCAGATACGCAGTATTTT. It codes for CASSVDNSPDTQYF. The rearrangement links TRBV9 to TRBJ2-3; D gene unclear. Trimming left V 0 bases short and J 4 bases short, with 9 bases between. The CDR3 is made up of 14 amino acids. Germline V gene sequence: CDR1 SGDLS, CDR2 YYNGEE. Supplemented by reference TRBV9 and TRBJ2-3, the full variable domain reads DSGVTQTPKHLITATGQRVTLRCSPRSGDLSVYWYQQSLDQGLQFLIQYYNGEERAKGNILERFSAQQFPDLHSELNLSSLELGDSALYFCASSVDNSPDTQYFGPGTRLTVL.

The J gene is TRBJ2-5, the V gene TRBV24-1, with no clear D. The ends were cut back, 3 bases at V and 3 bases at J, with 7 bases in the middle. CDR1 KGHDR and CDR2 SFDVKD come from the germline V gene. The CDR3 runs to 13 residues. Here the CDR3 DNA reads TGTGCCACCAGTGATGTCGGAGAAGAGACCCAGTACTTC. Encoded protein: CATSDVGEETQYF.

This clone appeared once. This chain connects TRBV7-6 to TRBJ1-5, with 7 bases that match TRBD1. Germline assignment: CDR1 SGHVS and CDR2 FNYEAQ. CDR3 length equals 15 residues. After removal of 5 bases from V and 6 bases from J, the junction contained 10 bases not matched to a gene. The CDR3 sequence: CASSRNQGGSQPQHF. Written as DNA, the CDR3 is TGTGCCAGCAGCCGAAATCAGGGGGGAAGTCAGCCCCAGCATTTT.

A word on this clone: The junction departs from germline at one end; a sequencing error may be responsible. The chain employs TRBV7-7 and TRBJ2-7; possible D gene TRBD1, 6 bases. CDR3 length: 14 residues. Germline CDR1 SSHAT, CDR2 FNYEAQ (reference sequence). CDR3 nucleotide sequence: TGTGCTAGCAGCTTGTTTAAGGGGGACAACGAGCAGTACTTC. The encoded protein is CASSLFKGDNEQYF.

This chain uses TRBV23-1 with TRBJ2-7; the D gene is possibly TRBD2 (6 bases). TRBV23-1 is assigned to the ORF class and has an uncertain function. V shed 3 bases and J shed 5 bases, with 20 bases lying between them. This CDR3 region has 16 residues. Here the CDR3 DNA reads TGCGCCAGCAGTCACATTAGCGGAAGATCGAACCACGAGCAGTACTTC. Residues: CASSHISGRSNHEQYF.